The rows below give T cell receptor beta chains drawn from one sample of a study of shared clonotypes between healthy human individuals. Sequencing used immunoSEQ multiplex PCR; TCRdb keeps in-frame clones, though not all of them. The sample has some 480,000 clones, 70% to 80% seen once; the top ten hold roughly 12%. The sample was PBMCs. These receptors were obtained from a middle-aged woman in good health. Some clones in this sample may be carry-over from other donors' samples. Both conserved end residues are part of each CDR3. Fields, in order: clone size, V gene, D gene, J gene, CDR3 protein, CDR3 DNA. A D gene is named only where the DNA matches it firmly. Rows give clone size only sometimes, using once, few, many, or a class for an expanded clone.

size: .
V: TRBV19
D: TRBD2
J: TRBJ2-2
CDR3: CASRVLAGVTGELFF
DNA: TGTGCCAGTAGGGTTCTAGCGGGAGTTACCGGGGAGCTGTTTTTT

size: .
V: TRBV28
D: TRBD1
J: TRBJ2-7
CDR3: CASRQQGMSYEQYF
DNA: TGTGCCAGCAGACAACAGGGGATGTCCTACGAGCAGTACTTC

size: .
V: TRBV27
D: TRBD2
J: TRBJ2-7
CDR3: CASSLFGGYEQYF
DNA: TGTGCCAGCAGTTTGTTCGGGGGGTACGAGCAGTACTTC

size: .
V: TRBV6-6
D: .
J: TRBJ2-3
CDR3: CASSPLADRTDTQYF
DNA: TGTGCCAGCAGCCCTTTAGCGGATCGCACAGATACGCAGTATTTT

size: .
V: TRBV18
D: .
J: TRBJ1-2
CDR3: CASSPNRDTVGYTF
DNA: TGTGCCAGCTCACCTAACCGGGACACCGTCGGCTACACCTTC

size: once
V: TRBV11-2
D: .
J: TRBJ2-2
CDR3: CASSLAYSDPERELFF
DNA: TGTGCCAGCAGCTTAGCCTATAGCGACCCCGAGCGGGAGCTGTTTTTT

size: once
V: TRBV7-2
D: .
J: TRBJ1-5
CDR3: CASSFIGSNQPQHF
DNA: TGTGCCAGCAGCTTTATCGGGAGCAATCAGCCCCAGCATTTT

size: .
V: TRBV19
D: TRBD2
J: TRBJ2-2
CDR3: CASSPVSAGGPGELFF
DNA: TGTGCCAGTAGTCCCGTGTCAGCGGGAGGGCCCGGGGAGCTGTTTTTT

size: few
V: TRBV10-3
D: .
J: TRBJ2-3
CDR3: CAISERHSTDTQYF
DNA: TGTGCCATCAGTGAGCGACACAGCACAGATACGCAGTATTTT

size: .
V: TRBV5-1
D: .
J: TRBJ2-2
CDR3: CASSLGASLGELFF
DNA: TGCGCCAGCAGCTTGGGGGCCAGCCTCGGGGAGCTGTTTTTT

size: .
V: TRBV2
D: TRBD2
J: TRBJ2-5
CDR3: CASRKELAGETETQYF
DNA: TGTGCCAGCAGGAAGGAACTAGCGGGAGAGACGGAGACCCAGTACTTC

size: .
V: TRBV29-1
D: TRBD1
J: TRBJ2-7
CDR3: CSAGTGGIYEQYF
DNA: TGCAGCGCTGGGACAGGGGGTATCTACGAGCAGTACTTC

size: .
V: TRBV28
D: .
J: TRBJ1-5
CDR3: CASSQQRGWDQPQHF
DNA: TGTGCCAGCAGCCAACAACGGGGTTGGGATCAGCCCCAGCATTTT

size: .
V: TRBV18
D: TRBD2
J: TRBJ2-7
CDR3: CASSPPLASGTYEQYF
DNA: TGTGCCAGCTCACCACCGTTGGCTAGCGGGACGTACGAGCAGTACTTC